This TCR beta chain was documented in a study of T-cell reconstitution after alpha-beta-depleted transplantation in children. Construction of the TCRbeta library involved unique molecular identifiers. In TCRdb, the PCR reads were re-called with MiXCR into one record per CDR3 protein. Found here are over 400,000 distinct CDR3 sequences, approximately 12% of them singletons; the top ten hold less than 6.5%. With 6 bases clipped from V and 4 bases from J, the junction kept 6 bases outside the gene matches. The CDR3 is 16 residues long. This clonotype was detected a few times. The TCR originated in a human donor who donated a stem cell graft to a child with combined immunodeficiency. This sequence joins TRBV12-3 or TRBV12-4 and TRBJ2-2; 12 bases map to TRBD2. The sample here was PBMCs from the stem cell graft donor, taken from the stem cell graft. The CDR3, as DNA: TGTGCCAGCAGAGTAGGACTAGCGGGACCCACCGGGGAGCTGTTTTTT. Amino acids: CASRVGLAGPTGELFF.